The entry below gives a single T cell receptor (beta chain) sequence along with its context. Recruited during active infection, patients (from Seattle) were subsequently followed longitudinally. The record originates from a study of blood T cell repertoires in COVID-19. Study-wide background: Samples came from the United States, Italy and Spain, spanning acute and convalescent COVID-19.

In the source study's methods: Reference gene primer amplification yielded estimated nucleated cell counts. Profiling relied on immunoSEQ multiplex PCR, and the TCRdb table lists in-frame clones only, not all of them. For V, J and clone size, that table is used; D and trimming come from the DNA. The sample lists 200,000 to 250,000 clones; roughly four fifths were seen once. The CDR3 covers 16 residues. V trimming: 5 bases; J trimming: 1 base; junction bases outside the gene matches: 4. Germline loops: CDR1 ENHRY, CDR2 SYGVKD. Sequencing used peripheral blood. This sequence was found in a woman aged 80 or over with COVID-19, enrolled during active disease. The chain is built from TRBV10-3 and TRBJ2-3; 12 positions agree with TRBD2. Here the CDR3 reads CAISSRTSGGTDTQYF. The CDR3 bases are TGTGCCATCAGTTCCCGGACTAGCGGGGGCACAGATACGCAGTATTTT.